The clone carrying this T cell receptor (beta chain) appeared a few times. Its matching antigen is unknown. Trimming pared 5 bases from V and 5 bases from J, leaving 18 bases between. The germline V gene has CDR1 SGHTA and CDR2 FQGNSA. This CDR3 has 15 residues. Production of TCR cDNA was by 5'RACE template switching, which also added a universal primer site and UMIs. Each CDR3 protein gets one entry after TCRdb re-called the 5' RACE reads with MiXCR. The sample lists 250,000 or so distinct CDR3 sequences, 6.5% to 7.5% occurring once. These data originate in a study of T cells after yellow fever vaccination. Study-level findings and limits: A weaker but faster secondary response was observed, peaking on day 5 versus 15. Most clones from primary vaccination were detected again post-booster (96% CD4, 88% CD8).

V is TRBV7-2 and J is TRBJ1-1, with D perhaps matching TRBD1 (6 bases). The receptor's source is a man aged 30-40 years who received the YFV17D yellow fever vaccine. Sequences were derived from CD4+ T cells sorted from PBMCs, sampled on the day of the yellow fever booster vaccination. The CDR3 DNA sequence: TGTGCCAGCAGCCGATGGGCGGGGGCGGGAACTGAAGCTTTCTTT. Protein: CASSRWAGAGTEAFF. The complete variable domain, with remaining parts taken from reference TRBV7-2 and TRBJ1-1, reads GAGVSQSPSNKVTEKGKDVELRCDPISGHTALYWYRQSLGQGLEFLIYFQGNSAPDKSGLPSDRFSAERTGGSVSTLTIQRTQQEDSAVYLCASSRWAGAGTEAFFGQGTRLTVV.